This TCR beta chain was sequenced in a study of cytomegalovirus exposure and HLA in healthy donors. At the level of the study: Early on, a data release was issued that held some 91 million unique TCRs from HLA-typed donors. Of the donors genotyped, approximately 410 in all, around 77% fell in the Caucasian-associated ancestry cluster.

Study observations and caveats: Reportedly, cytomegalovirus status was diagnosed with high sensitivity and specificity. There were some public TCRs occurring in many donors, but most TCR sequences were rare.

The primer mix had 60 Vbeta and 13 Jbeta primers. Data came from immunoSEQ multiplex PCR; TCRdb stores just in-frame clones and leaves some out. The sample comprises about 34,000 clones, around 82% of which are singletons, and roughly a tenth rests with the top ten. Trimming cost V 1 base and J 4 bases; bases outside gene matches: 4. The CDR3 sequence is 15 residues long. Per germline, CDR1 SGHVS and CDR2 FNYEAQ. About this clone itself: The antigen is not known.

The chain is built from TRBV7-6 and TRBJ2-1; 7 bases align to TRBD1. The clonotype was recovered from a woman aged 18-35 years in good health and CMV-seropositive. Sample: PBMCs. The CDR3 sequence is CASSLDRGWYNEQFF. The CDR3 DNA reads TGTGCCAGCAGCTTAGACAGGGGATGGTACAATGAGCAGTTCTTC.